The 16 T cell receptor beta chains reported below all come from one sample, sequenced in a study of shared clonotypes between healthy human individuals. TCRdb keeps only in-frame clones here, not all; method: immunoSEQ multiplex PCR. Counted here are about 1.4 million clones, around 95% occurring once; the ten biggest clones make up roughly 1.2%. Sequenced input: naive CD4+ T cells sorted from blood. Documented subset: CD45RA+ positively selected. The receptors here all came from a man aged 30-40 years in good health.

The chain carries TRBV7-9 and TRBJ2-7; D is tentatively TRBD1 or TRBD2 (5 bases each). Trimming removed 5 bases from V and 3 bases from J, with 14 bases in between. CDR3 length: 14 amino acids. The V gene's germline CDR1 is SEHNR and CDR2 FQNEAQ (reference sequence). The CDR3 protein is CASSIRDGFYEQYF. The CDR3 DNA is TGTGCCAGCAGCATACGGGACGGCTTCTACGAGCAGTACTTC.

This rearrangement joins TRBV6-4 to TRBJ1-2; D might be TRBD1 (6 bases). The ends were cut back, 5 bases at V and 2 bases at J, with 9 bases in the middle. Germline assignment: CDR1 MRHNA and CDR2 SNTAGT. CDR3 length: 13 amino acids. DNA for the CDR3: TGTGCCAGCAGTAGAGGGGGGAACTATGGCTACACCTTC. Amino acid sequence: CASSRGGNYGYTF.

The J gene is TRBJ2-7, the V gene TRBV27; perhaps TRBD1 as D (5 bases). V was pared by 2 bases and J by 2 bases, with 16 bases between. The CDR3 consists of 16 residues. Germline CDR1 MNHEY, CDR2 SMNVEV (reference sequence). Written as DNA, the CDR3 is TGTGCCAGCAGTTTAGAAGGCACATGGACACCCTACGAGCAGTACTTC. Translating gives CASSLEGTWTPYEQYF.

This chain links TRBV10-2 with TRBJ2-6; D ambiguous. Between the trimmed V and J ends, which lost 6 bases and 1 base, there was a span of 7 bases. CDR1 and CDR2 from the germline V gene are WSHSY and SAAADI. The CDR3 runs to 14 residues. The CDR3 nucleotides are TGCGCCAGCAGCGTAGGTTCTGGGGCCAACGTCCTGACTTTC. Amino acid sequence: CASSVGSGANVLTF.

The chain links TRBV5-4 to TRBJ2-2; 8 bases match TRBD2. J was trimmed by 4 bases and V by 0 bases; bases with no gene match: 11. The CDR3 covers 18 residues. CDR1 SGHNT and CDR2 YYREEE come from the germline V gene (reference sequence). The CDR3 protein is CASSLVSSGSWGTGELFF. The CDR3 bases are TGTGCCAGCAGCTTGGTGTCAAGCGGGAGCTGGGGCACCGGGGAGCTGTTTTTT.

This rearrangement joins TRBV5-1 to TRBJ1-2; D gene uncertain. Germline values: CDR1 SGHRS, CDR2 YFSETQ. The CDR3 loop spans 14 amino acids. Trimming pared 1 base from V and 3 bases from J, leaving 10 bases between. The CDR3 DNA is TGCGCCAGCAGCTTGTACGGGAAGGACTATGGCTACACCTTC. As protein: CASSLYGKDYGYTF.

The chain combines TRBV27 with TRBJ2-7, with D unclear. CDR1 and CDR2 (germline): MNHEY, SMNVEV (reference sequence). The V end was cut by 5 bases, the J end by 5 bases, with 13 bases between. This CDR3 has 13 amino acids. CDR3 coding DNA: TGTGCCAGCAGTCCTCGTTTACGCCACGAGCAGTACTTC. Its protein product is CASSPRLRHEQYF.

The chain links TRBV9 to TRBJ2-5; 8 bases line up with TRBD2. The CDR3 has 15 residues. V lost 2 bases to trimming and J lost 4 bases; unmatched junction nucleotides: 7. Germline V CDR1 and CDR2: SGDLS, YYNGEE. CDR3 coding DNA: TGTGCCAGCAGCGTTACTCGGGGGGGTGGAGAGACCCAGTACTTC. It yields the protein CASSVTRGGGETQYF.

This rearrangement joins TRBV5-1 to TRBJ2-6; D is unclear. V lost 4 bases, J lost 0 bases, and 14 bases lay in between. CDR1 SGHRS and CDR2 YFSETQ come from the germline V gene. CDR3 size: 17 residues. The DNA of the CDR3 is TGCGCCAGCAGCCCCAATTCAGTGAGCTCTGGGGCCAACGTCCTGACTTTC. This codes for CASSPNSVSSGANVLTF.

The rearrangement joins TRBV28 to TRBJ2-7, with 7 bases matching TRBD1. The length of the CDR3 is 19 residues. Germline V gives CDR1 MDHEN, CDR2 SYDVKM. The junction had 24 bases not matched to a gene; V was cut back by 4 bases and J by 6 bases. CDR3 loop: CASSSRRQRGTEGLFEQYF. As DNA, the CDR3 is TGTGCCAGCAGTTCCCGCCGCCAGCGAGGGACAGAAGGGTTGTTCGAGCAGTACTTC.

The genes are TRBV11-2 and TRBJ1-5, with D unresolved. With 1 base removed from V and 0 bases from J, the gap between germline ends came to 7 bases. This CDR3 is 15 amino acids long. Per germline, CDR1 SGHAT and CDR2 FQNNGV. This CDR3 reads CASSLGPDSNQPQHF. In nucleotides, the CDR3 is TGTGCCAGCAGCTTAGGCCCGGATAGCAATCAGCCCCAGCATTTT.

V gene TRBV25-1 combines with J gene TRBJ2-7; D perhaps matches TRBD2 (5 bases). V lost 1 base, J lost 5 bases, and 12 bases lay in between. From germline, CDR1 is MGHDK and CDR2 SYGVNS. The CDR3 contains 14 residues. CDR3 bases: TGTGCCAGCAGTGAATTAACGGGGTACCACGAGCAGTACTTC. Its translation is CASSELTGYHEQYF.

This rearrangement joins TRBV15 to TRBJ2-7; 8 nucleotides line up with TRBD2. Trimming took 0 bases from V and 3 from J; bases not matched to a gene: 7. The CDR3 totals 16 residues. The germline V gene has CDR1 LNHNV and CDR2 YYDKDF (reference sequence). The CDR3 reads CATSRDLREAFYEQYF. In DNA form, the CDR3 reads TGTGCCACCAGCAGAGACTTGCGGGAGGCCTTCTACGAGCAGTACTTC.

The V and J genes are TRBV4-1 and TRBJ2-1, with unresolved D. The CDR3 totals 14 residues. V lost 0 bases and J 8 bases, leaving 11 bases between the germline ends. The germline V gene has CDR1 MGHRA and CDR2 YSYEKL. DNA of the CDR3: TGCGCCAGCAGCCAAGATAGAGCCCACGATGAGCAGTTCTTC. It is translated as CASSQDRAHDEQFF.

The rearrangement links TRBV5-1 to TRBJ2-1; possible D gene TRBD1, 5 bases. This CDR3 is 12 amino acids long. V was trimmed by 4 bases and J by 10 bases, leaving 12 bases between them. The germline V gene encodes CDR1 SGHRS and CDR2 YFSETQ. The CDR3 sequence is CASSPPPGEQFF. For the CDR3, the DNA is TGCGCCAGCAGCCCCCCCCCAGGGGAGCAGTTCTTC.

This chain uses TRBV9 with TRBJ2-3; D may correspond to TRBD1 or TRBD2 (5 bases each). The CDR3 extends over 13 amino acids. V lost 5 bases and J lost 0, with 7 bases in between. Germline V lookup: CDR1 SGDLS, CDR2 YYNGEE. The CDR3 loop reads CASRGPSTDTQYF. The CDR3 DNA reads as TGTGCCAGCAGGGGACCAAGCACAGATACGCAGTATTTT.